Listed below are T cell receptor beta chains from one sample, sequenced in a study of shared clonotypes between healthy human individuals. Sequenced by immunoSEQ multiplex PCR; TCRdb stores in-frame clones only, minus some. The sample lists over a million clones, 96% seen once, with approximately 1.2% in the top ten. Sample: naive CD4+ T cells sorted from blood. The receptors here all came from a man aged 25-40 years in good health. The CDR3 runs from the conserved cysteine through the conserved F or W. D genes are given only for firm matches.

D,J,V,CDR3
TRBD2,TRBJ2-1,TRBV7-3,CASSLAGGYNEQFF
TRBD1,TRBJ1-2,TRBV6-5,CASSEDRRYSGYTF
TRBD1,TRBJ2-5,TRBV5-1,CASSSYEPGQEAQYF
TRBD1,TRBJ1-5,TRBV6-5,CASSSANRGTGQPQHF
-,TRBJ2-7,TRBV11-2,CASSRDWGYEQYF
TRBD2,TRBJ2-5,TRBV15,CATSRDPGTSGRYQETQYF
TRBD1,TRBJ1-2,TRBV4-3,CASSLRTGGEEGYTF
-,TRBJ1-1,TRBV11-2,CASNSLVAVRNTEAFF
TRBD1,TRBJ2-7,TRBV19,CASKGTGQFNEQYF
-,TRBJ2-5,TRBV5-6,CASSLDGRTQYF
TRBD1,TRBJ2-1,TRBV7-3,CASSHRTGGASYNEQFF
-,TRBJ2-4,TRBV4-1,CASSQQWVMIAKNIQYF
-,TRBJ2-3,TRBV5-4,CASSWGTGIPDTQYF
TRBD2,TRBJ2-1,TRBV4-3,CASSQVLGSGRLSYNEQFF
-,TRBJ2-3,TRBV5-8,CASSSTASGDTQYF
-,TRBJ1-2,TRBV7-9,CASSEGGVDHRGYTF
TRBD2,TRBJ2-3,TRBV7-2,CASSRFGSAGGSTDTQYF
TRBD2,TRBJ2-3,TRBV5-4,CASSLKLAGATDTQYF
TRBD1,TRBJ1-2,TRBV2,CASSAGTDYGYTF
-,TRBJ2-4,TRBV7-9,CASSRLAKNIQYF
TRBD1,TRBJ2-7,TRBV5-6,CASSSGTGDEQYF
-,TRBJ2-7,TRBV27,CASSLSAISYEQYF
-,TRBJ2-7,TRBV5-1,CASSPGHREGEQYF
-,TRBJ1-5,TRBV4-1,CASSQDGAGFGHQPQHF
TRBD1,TRBJ1-2,TRBV7-2,CASQTGGGFGYTF
-,TRBJ2-5,TRBV2,CASKKETQYF
TRBD1,TRBJ2-2,TRBV5-5,CASSLSAGGTNTGELFF
TRBD1,TRBJ2-7,TRBV29-1,CSATGQISYEQYF
-,TRBJ1-5,TRBV19,CASSWARQASNQPQHF
TRBD1,TRBJ1-2,TRBV10-2,CASSLRDRGPFSHGYTF
TRBD1,TRBJ2-3,TRBV5-1,CASSPTGRGFTQYF
-,TRBJ2-2,TRBV27,CASSSQRPWNTGELFF
TRBD1,TRBJ1-1,TRBV5-5,CASSSGQAKAFF
TRBD1,TRBJ2-1,TRBV7-2,CASSIGQGKRYNEQFF
-,TRBJ1-1,TRBV5-1,CASSGEAARNTEAFF
TRBD1,TRBJ2-7,TRBV19,CASSIAEVQGAPSYEQYF
-,TRBJ2-4,TRBV19,CASSSRGEGKNIQYF
-,TRBJ2-3,TRBV10-1,CASSLGGTQYF
-,TRBJ1-1,TRBV5-6,CASSFQMNTEAFF